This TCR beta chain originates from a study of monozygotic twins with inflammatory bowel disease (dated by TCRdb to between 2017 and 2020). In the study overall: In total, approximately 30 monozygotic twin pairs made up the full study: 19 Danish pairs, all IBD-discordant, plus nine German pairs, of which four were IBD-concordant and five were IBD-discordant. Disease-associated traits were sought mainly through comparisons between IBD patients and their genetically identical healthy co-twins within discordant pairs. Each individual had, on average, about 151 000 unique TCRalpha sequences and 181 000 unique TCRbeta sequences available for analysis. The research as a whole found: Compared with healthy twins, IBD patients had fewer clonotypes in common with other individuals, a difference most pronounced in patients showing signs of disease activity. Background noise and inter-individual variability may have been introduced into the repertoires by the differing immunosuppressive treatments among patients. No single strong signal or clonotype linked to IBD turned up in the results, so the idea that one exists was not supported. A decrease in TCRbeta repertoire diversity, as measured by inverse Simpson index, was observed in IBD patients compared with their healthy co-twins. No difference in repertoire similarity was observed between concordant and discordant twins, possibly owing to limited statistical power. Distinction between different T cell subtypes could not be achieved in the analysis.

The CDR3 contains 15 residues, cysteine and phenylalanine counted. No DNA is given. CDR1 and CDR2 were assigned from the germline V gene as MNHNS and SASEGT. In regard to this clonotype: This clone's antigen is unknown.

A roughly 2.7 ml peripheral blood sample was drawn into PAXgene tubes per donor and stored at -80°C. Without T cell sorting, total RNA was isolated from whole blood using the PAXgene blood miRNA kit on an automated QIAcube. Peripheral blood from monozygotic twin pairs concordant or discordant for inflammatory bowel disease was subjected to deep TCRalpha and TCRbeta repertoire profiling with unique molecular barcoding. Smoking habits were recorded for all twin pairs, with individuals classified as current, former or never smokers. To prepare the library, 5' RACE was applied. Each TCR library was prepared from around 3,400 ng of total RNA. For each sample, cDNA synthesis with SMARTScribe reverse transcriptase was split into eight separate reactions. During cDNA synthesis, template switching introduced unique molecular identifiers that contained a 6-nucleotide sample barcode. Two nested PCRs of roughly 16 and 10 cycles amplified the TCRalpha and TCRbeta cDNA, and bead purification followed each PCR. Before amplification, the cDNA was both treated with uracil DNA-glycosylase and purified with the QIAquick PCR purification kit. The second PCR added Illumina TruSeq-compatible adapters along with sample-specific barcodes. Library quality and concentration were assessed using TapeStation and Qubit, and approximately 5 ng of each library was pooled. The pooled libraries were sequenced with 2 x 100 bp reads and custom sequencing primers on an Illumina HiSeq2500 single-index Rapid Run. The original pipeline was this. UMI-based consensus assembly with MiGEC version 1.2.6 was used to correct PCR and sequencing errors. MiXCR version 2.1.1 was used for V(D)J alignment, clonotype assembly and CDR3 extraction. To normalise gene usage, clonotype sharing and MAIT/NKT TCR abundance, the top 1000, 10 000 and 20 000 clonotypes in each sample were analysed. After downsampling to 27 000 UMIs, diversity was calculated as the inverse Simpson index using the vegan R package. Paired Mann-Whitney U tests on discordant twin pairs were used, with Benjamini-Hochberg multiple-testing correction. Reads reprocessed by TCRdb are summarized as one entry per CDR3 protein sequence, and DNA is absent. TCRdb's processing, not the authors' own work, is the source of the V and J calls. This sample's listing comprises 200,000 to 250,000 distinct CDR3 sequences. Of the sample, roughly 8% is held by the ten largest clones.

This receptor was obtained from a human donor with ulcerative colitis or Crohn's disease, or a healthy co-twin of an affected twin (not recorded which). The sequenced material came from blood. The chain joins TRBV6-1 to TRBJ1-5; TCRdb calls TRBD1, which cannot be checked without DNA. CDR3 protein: CASSPLGISNQPQHF.